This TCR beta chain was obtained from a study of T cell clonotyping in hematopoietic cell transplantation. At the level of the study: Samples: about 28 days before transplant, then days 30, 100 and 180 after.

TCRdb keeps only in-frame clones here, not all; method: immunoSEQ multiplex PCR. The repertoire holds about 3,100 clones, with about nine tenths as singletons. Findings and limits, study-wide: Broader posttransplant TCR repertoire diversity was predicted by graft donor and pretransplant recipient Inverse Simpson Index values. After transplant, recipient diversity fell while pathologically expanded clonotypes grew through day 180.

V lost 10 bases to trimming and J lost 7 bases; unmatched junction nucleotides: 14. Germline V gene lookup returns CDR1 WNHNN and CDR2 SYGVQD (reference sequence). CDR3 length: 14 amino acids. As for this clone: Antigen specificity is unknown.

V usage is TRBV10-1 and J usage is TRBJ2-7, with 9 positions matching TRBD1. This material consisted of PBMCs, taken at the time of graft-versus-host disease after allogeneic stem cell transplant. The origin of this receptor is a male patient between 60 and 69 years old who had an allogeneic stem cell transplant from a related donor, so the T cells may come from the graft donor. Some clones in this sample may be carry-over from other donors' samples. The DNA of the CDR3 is TGCGCCAAGGGACAGGGTTTAATATCGGGGGAGCAGTACTTC. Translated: CAKGQGLISGEQYF.